The rows below give T cell receptor beta chains drawn from one sample of a study of blood T cell repertoires in COVID-19. Only in-frame clones appear in the TCRdb table, and some are missing; sequencing was by immunoSEQ multiplex PCR. This sample yields about 300,000 clones, of which approximately 84% are seen a single time; 1.4% to 1.5% belongs to the top ten. The sample consisted of peripheral blood. Source of these receptors: a human donor with COVID-19, enrolled during active disease. The donor label of this sample is uncertain. The CDR3 runs from the conserved cysteine through the conserved F or W. The D gene is left open where the match is weak. The listing skips clone size in some rows; elsewhere it reads once, few, many or a size class.

cdr3_nt,cdr3_aa,j_call,v_call,clone_size,d_call
TGTGCCAGTTCTTTCACAGATACGCAGTATTTT,CASSFTDTQYF,TRBJ2-3,TRBV9,.,.
TGCGCCAGCAGCTTGGTGTCAGGGGGCCTGGTATCTGAAGCTTTCTTT,CASSLVSGGLVSEAFF,TRBJ1-1,TRBV5-1,once,TRBD1
TGTGCCAGCAGCAAAATAAGTGGGGAAGGGACAGGGGACTCACCCCTCCACTTT,CASSKISGEGTGDSPLHF,TRBJ1-6,TRBV21-1,.,.
TGTGCCAGCAGCCGGAACAGGTACAATGAGCAGTTCTTC,CASSRNRYNEQFF,TRBJ2-1,TRBV13,.,.
TGTGCCACCAGCAGAGATCTGGGAGGGATGGGGCAGTACTTC,CATSRDLGGMGQYF,TRBJ2-7,TRBV15,.,TRBD2
TGTGCCAGCAGCTTTATCTACAACACCGGGGAGCTGTTTTTT,CASSFIYNTGELFF,TRBJ2-2,TRBV7-2,.,.
TGTGCCAGCAGTCCGCGGCTAGCGGGATACGAGCAGTACTTC,CASSPRLAGYEQYF,TRBJ2-7,TRBV5-4,.,TRBD2
TGTGCCAGCAGTTTCTCCCCCTCCGGGGGAAACACCATATATTTT,CASSFSPSGGNTIYF,TRBJ1-3,TRBV28,.,.
TGCGCCAGCAGCGTAAATACCGGGACTAGGACCTCAGAGCAGTACTTC,CASSVNTGTRTSEQYF,TRBJ2-7,TRBV5-1,.,TRBD2
TGTGCCAGCAGCCCTCGACAGGGAGGCTTAAATGAAGCTTTCTTT,CASSPRQGGLNEAFF,TRBJ1-1,TRBV7-2,.,TRBD1
TGTGCCAGCAGACGTTACGGGACTAGCGGAAACATTCAGTACTTC,CASRRYGTSGNIQYF,TRBJ2-4,TRBV6-5,.,TRBD2
TGTGCCAGCAACCGGGACAGGGGGACCCCCTACGAGCAGTACTTC,CASNRDRGTPYEQYF,TRBJ2-7,TRBV2,.,TRBD1
TGTGCCAGCAGTTCGGACAGGGGAAATCACAATGAGCAGTTCTTC,CASSSDRGNHNEQFF,TRBJ2-1,TRBV11-3,.,TRBD1
TGTGCCAGCAGCTTCGGGTCAAAAAGTGAAGCTTTCTTT,CASSFGSKSEAFF,TRBJ1-1,TRBV11-3,.,.
TGTGCCAGTAGTAGGGGACTAGCGGGAGGAAACACCGGGGAGCTGTTTTTT,CASSRGLAGGNTGELFF,TRBJ2-2,TRBV19,.,TRBD2
TGTGCCAGCAGCGAAACAGGGGGAAAGACTGAAGCTTTCTTT,CASSETGGKTEAFF,TRBJ1-1,TRBV28,few,TRBD1
TGTGCCAGCAGCTCTGGACTACGGATGTACAATGAGCAGTTCTTC,CASSSGLRMYNEQFF,TRBJ2-1,TRBV5-4,.,.
TGCGCCAGCAGCTTGTCACTAGCGGGAGGTTCGGCCTCCTACGAGCAGTACTTC,CASSLSLAGGSASYEQYF,TRBJ2-7,TRBV5-1,.,TRBD2
TGCGCCAGCAGCCAAGATTTGAGAGAGACCCAGTACTTC,CASSQDLRETQYF,TRBJ2-5,TRBV4-3,.,.
TGTGCCTGGAGTGTACGCCTGACTAGCGGGAGACCGAATGAGCAGTTCTTC,CAWSVRLTSGRPNEQFF,TRBJ2-1,TRBV30,.,TRBD2
TGTGCCAGCAGCCACCCACAAGGGGGCCGCTACGAGCAGTACTTC,CASSHPQGGRYEQYF,TRBJ2-7,TRBV14,.,TRBD1
TGTGCCAGTAGTACTTCAAGGGGACAGGGGATTATTTTGCCCCAGCATTTT,CASSTSRGQGIILPQHF,TRBJ1-5,TRBV19,once,TRBD1
TGTGCCAGCAACCCGCTAGCGGGATTGGGAGATACGCAGTATTTT,CASNPLAGLGDTQYF,TRBJ2-3,TRBV28,few,TRBD2
TGTGCCACCTCGCCCGGGACAGGTTATGGCTACACCTTC,CATSPGTGYGYTF,TRBJ1-2,TRBV19,.,TRBD1
TGTGCCAGTAGTATTAACGGACAGAACACTGAAGCTTTCTTT,CASSINGQNTEAFF,TRBJ1-1,TRBV19,.,.
TGTGCCAGCAGACCACGGACTAGCGGGGTCCGGGAGACCCAGTACTTC,CASRPRTSGVRETQYF,TRBJ2-5,TRBV27,.,TRBD2
TGCAGCGTAGATCCCTGGACTAGCGGAAACACAGATACGCAGTATTTT,CSVDPWTSGNTDTQYF,TRBJ2-3,TRBV29-1,.,TRBD2
TGTGCCAGCAGATCCGGGACAGGGAATCTCGAGCAGTACTTC,CASRSGTGNLEQYF,TRBJ2-7,TRBV7-9,.,TRBD1
TGTGCCAGTAGTATACCGGGACAGCTAAACTCTGGAAACACCATATATTTT,CASSIPGQLNSGNTIYF,TRBJ1-3,TRBV19,.,TRBD1
TGTGCCAGCAGCCCAGCGGGTTTCTCCTACGAGCAGTACTTC,CASSPAGFSYEQYF,TRBJ2-7,TRBV7-2,.,.
TGTGCCAGCAGCCAAGCCGCGTCGGACAATGAGCAGTTCTTC,CASSQAASDNEQFF,TRBJ2-1,TRBV3-1/TRBV3-2,.,.
TGTGCCACCAGTGACCCGACAGGGGCTAACTATGGCTACACCTTC,CATSDPTGANYGYTF,TRBJ1-2,TRBV24-1,few,TRBD1
TGTGCCAGCAGTTTTGACAGTTACGAGCAGTACTTC,CASSFDSYEQYF,TRBJ2-7,TRBV12-3/TRBV12-4,.,.
TGTGCCAGTAGTATATTCCGGGGGGCCCTAGCGGACAGCTACAATGAGCAGTTCTTC,CASSIFRGALADSYNEQFF,TRBJ2-1,TRBV19,.,.
TGTGCCAGCAGTTACTCGCATCCGGATATGGGAGCCCAGCATTTT,CASSYSHPDMGAQHF,TRBJ1-5,TRBV6-5,.,.
TGCGCCAGCAGCTTGGCACAGGGTGGCACTGAAGCTTTCTTT,CASSLAQGGTEAFF,TRBJ1-1,TRBV5-1,.,.
TGCGCCAGCAGCATACAGGGGAACAATGAGCAGTTCTTC,CASSIQGNNEQFF,TRBJ2-1,TRBV5-1,.,TRBD1
TGTGCCAGCACCCGAGAAGGCGGGAACACTGAAGCTTTCTTT,CASTREGGNTEAFF,TRBJ1-1,TRBV6-5,.,.
TGCGCCAGCAGCGTTAGCGGTGGGCCCCAAAACATTCAGTACTTC,CASSVSGGPQNIQYF,TRBJ2-4,TRBV5-1,once,.
TGTGCCTGGACCCGGGACGGGAGTTTGAGGGCGGTGTTCTTC,CAWTRDGSLRAVFF,TRBJ2-1,TRBV30,few,.
TGTGCCAGTAGTCCCCTCGGTGGAAGGGGCCTAAATGAAAAACTGTTTTTT,CASSPLGGRGLNEKLFF,TRBJ1-4,TRBV19,.,.
TGCGCCAGCAGCTTGGCCTTGGCAGGCGAGCAGTTCTTC,CASSLALAGEQFF,TRBJ2-1,TRBV5-1,.,.
TGTGCCAGCAGTCGCCTCGGGTGGGGACACGAAAATTCACCCCTCCACTTT,CASSRLGWGHENSPLHF,TRBJ1-6,TRBV6-6,.,.
TGTGCCAGCGGGGGACAGGGGCCCGCTAACTATGGCTACACCTTC,CASGGQGPANYGYTF,TRBJ1-2,TRBV6-5,few,TRBD1
TGCGCCAGCAGCAGGGGGGGACTAGCGGATTCCTCCTACAATGAGCAGTTCTTC,CASSRGGLADSSYNEQFF,TRBJ2-1,TRBV5-1,.,TRBD2